The entry below gives a single TCR beta chain sequence along with its context. Its specificity is not known. This entry is derived from a study of a mutant IDH1 vaccine in newly diagnosed glioma. Study at large: Vaccines were first given 4-6 weeks after radiotherapy alone, or with temozolomide cycles. Treated patients were roughly 62% male, roughly 40% female, mean age around 40 years. At week 35 came visit V12, and visit V13 followed at week 47.

Measured with immunoSEQ multiplex PCR; TCRdb has only the in-frame clones, and not every one. This repertoire shows approximately 52,000 clones, about 80% found once; its top ten account for less than 5.5%. Time point of the sample: week 47, end of study. Doses comprised 300 ug of mutant IDH1 20-mer peptide each, plus topical imiquimod. This TCR derives from a woman in her 40s with glioma. Some clones in this sample may be carry-over from other donors' samples. The sample in question was PBMCs, obtained from a glioma patient whose treatment included an IDH1 peptide vaccine.

CDR3: CASGTGSSYEQYF. The DNA of the CDR3 is TGCGCCAGCGGGACGGGGAGCTCCTACGAGCAGTACTTC. This chain uses TRBV5-1 with TRBJ2-7; TRBD1 or TRBD2 may be the D gene (5 bases each). Per the germline V gene, CDR1 is SGHRS and CDR2 is YFSETQ. This CDR3 is built from 13 residues. The ends were cut back, 7 bases at V and 0 bases at J, with 11 bases in the middle.